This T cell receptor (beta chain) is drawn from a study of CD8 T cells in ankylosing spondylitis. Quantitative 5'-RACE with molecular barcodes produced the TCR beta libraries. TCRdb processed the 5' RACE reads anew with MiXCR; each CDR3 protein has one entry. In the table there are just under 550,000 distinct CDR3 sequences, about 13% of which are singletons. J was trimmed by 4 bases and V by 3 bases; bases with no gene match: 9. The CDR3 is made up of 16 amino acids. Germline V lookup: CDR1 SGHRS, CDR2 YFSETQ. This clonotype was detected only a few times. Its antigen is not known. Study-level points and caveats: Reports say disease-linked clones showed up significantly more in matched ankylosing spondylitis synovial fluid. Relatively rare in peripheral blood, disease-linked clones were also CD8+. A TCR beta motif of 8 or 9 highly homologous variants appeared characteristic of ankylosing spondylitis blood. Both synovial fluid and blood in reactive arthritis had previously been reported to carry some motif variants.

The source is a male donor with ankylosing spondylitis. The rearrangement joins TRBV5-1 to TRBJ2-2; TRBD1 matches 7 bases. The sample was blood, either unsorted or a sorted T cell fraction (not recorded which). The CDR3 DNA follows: TGCGCCAGCAGCTATATGACAGGGAAGGGCACCGGGGAGCTGTTTTTT. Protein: CASSYMTGKGTGELFF. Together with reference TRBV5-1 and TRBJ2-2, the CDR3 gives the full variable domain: KAGVTQTPRYLIKTRGQQVTLSCSPISGHRSVSWYQQTPGQGLQFLFEYFSETQRNKGNFPGRFSGRQFSNSRSEMNVSTLELGDSALYLCASSYMTGKGTGELFFGEGSRLTVL.